This record looks at one T cell receptor (beta chain) sequence and its context. Its cognate antigen has yet to be identified. No clone much larger than this one lies a single base away; base qualities are absent. According to the study, the label for this sample's time point signals: baseline before first vaccination. The vaccinee samples were drawn from two UK trials, COV001 and COV002, one of which was a single-blind randomized controlled phase 2/3 trial testing AZD1222 (ChAdOx1 nCoV-19) in healthy adults. For TCRbeta chain sequencing, PBMC samples were collected from trial participants at day 0 and at day 28 after the second dose. These data come from a study of T cell responses to AZD1222 COVID-19 vaccine (dated by TCRdb to about 2021). For the wider study: Because spike-specific TCR depth and breadth did not differ between the two schedules, AZD1222 recipients who got a second dose at roughly 4 weeks were pooled with those who got a second dose at roughly 12 weeks. Trial participants were enrolled by age into 18-55, 56-69 and 70-plus year subgroups, with around 150, 28 and 57 TCR-sequenced participants respectively. TCR sequencing was performed for about 250 trial participants, of whom about 200 were given two doses of AZD1222 and some 25 were given two doses of MenACWY control vaccine.

The CDR3 regions of human TCRbeta chains were analyzed by immunosequencing. In the source study's methods: Repertoire TCRs were matched against a reference library of SARS-CoV-2-specific TCRs generated with the MIRA antigen-specificity platform. Breadth was defined as the fraction of unique TCRs that were SARS-CoV-2-associated. Depth was defined as the fraction of total T cells that were SARS-CoV-2-associated. Using the MIRA data, each spike-specific TCR was mapped to the spike region that the TCR reacts to and placed in a CD4 or CD8 class. Log10-transformed breadth and depth values were compared by one-way ANOVA with Sidak's multiple comparisons tests. Drawn from immuneACCESS, this table holds only the in-frame rearrangements with V and J called that TCRdb kept. Clones are partly lost; checked studies trace under half to an unresolved V gene and leave the rest unexplained. That table furnishes V, J and clone size, whereas the DNA furnished D and trimming. The sample includes about 110,000 clones, with about 86% observed a single time. Around 3.2% of the sample comes from the top ten.

The full study reports these points: Nearly half of unique spike-specific TCRs reportedly recognized epitopes outside regions mutated in the B.1.351 and B.1.1.7 variants. A significant rise in spike-specific TCR breadth and depth was observed after two AZD1222 doses relative to day 0 and relative to MenACWY recipients. In the small 56-69-year group, the increase in depth fell short of significance, most likely because of low power. Conclusions about previously exposed vaccinees are limited because only five or six AZD1222 recipients were SARS-CoV-2 seropositive at baseline. Participants were mostly white British and included more females than males, and it was suggested by the authors that clonal diversity may have been underestimated. The whole spike protein was spanned by vaccine-associated CD4 TCRs, and dominant responses were seen in regions 160-218 and 743-854. Because no day 14 peak-response samples were available, repertoires were characterized only after the peak T cell response.

CDR1 and CDR2, per the germline V gene, are SGHVS and FNYEAQ. V trim: 3 bases; J trim: 9 bases; unmatched bases: 5. The CDR3 covers 14 residues, taking in both the cysteine and the phenylalanine. Only the CDR3 part of the read is kept: 42 bases, read in frame from the first base. The chain is encoded by TRBV7-6 joined to TRBJ1-6; 7 junctional bases match TRBD1. The TCR was taken from an adult in good health. Source: peripheral blood, taken on day 0 of AZD1222 vaccination. CDR3 reads: CASSLQGVGSPLHF. The nucleotide sequence is TGTGCCAGCAGCTTGCAGGGGGTAGGTTCACCCCTCCACTTT. Joined to the reference TRBV7-6 and TRBJ1-6 proteins, this CDR3 gives the full variable domain: GAGVSQSPRYKVTKRGQDVALRCDPISGHVSLYWYRQALGQGPEFLTYFNYEAQQDKSGLPNDRFSAERPEGSISTLTIQRTEQRDSAMYRCASSLQGVGSPLHFGNGTRLTVT.